This TCR beta chain was found in a study of T cells in Graves' hyperthyroidism and ophthalmopathy. Findings and caveats of the study: Blood held most thyroid clonotypes expanded above 0.001 frequency.

RNA transcripts were the template for amplifying TCR beta CDR3 regions. Initially, a first-round RT-PCR of the TCR CDR3 employed the HTBI primer set. In TCRdb, the multiplex PCR reads were re-called with MiXCR into one record per CDR3 protein. The data contain about 740,000 distinct CDR3 sequences, 14% of them seen just once; the ten biggest clones take up roughly a tenth. The germline CDR1 and CDR2 sequences are GTSNPN and SVGIG (reference sequence). Trimming cost V 2 bases and J 0 bases; bases outside gene matches: 2. The CDR3 runs 14 residues. This clonotype was recorded many times. Its matching antigen is unknown. Diagnostic assessment was based on clinical symptoms, serum thyroxine and TRAb, thyroid ultrasound and orbital computed tomography.

The sequenced material came from blood. This clonotype was sampled from a woman in her late teens or twenties with Graves' hyperthyroidism. This chain links TRBV30 with TRBJ2-3, with 7 bases lining up with TRBD1. CDR3 amino acids: CAWSTGDSTDTQYF. In DNA, the CDR3 is TGTGCCTGGAGTACAGGGGATAGCACAGATACGCAGTATTTT.